What follows are 25 T cell receptor beta chains derived from one specimen sequenced in a study of T-cell reconstitution after alpha-beta-depleted transplantation in children. Unique molecular identifiers were incorporated into the prepared TCRbeta library. TCRdb reprocessed the PCR reads via MiXCR and lists one record per CDR3 protein. The data contain roughly 500,000 distinct CDR3 sequences, about 33% of them seen just once; the ten biggest clones take up approximately 2.3%. Here the sequenced sample was PBMCs from the stem cell graft donor, taken from the stem cell graft. These receptors were taken from a human donor who donated a stem cell graft to a child with aplastic anemia.

This clonotype has only a few counts. This chain joins TRBV20-1 and TRBJ1-5; D call uncertain. The CDR3 sequence is 14 residues long. Germline-derived CDR1 and CDR2 are DFQATT and SNEGSKA (reference sequence). V was shortened by 4 bases and J by 7 bases, with 17 bases between the two germline ends. CDR3 coding DNA: TGCAGTGCTAAAGTGCGGGGAGTCGGGCAGCCCCAGCATTTT. Protein sequence: CSAKVRGVGQPQHF.

This chain joins TRBV7-2 and TRBJ1-5; TRBD1 aligns across 7 bases. J gave up 10 bases and V 2 bases, and 5 bases lay outside the gene matches. Per germline, CDR1 SGHTA and CDR2 FQGNSA. The CDR3 extends over 13 amino acids. Written as DNA, the CDR3 is TGTGCCAGCAGCTTAAGGACAGGCGGACCCCAGCATTTT. It is translated as CASSLRTGGPQHF.

This sequence joins TRBV7-2 and TRBJ2-5; 9 nucleotides match TRBD2. Trimming at V came to 6 bases and at J to 3 bases, leaving 8 bases not matched to a gene. Germline CDR1 and CDR2: SGHTA and FQGNSA. This CDR3 region has 15 residues. CDR3 in DNA: TGTGCCAGCAGTTCGGCCGGGACTAGCAAAGAGACCCAGTACTTC. Amino acids: CASSSAGTSKETQYF. The full variable domain, completed using reference TRBV7-2 and TRBJ2-5, is GAGVSQSPSNKVTEKGKDVELRCDPISGHTALYWYRQSLGQGLEFLIYFQGNSAPDKSGLPSDRFSAERTGGSVSTLTIQRTQQEDSAVYLCASSSAGTSKETQYFGPGTRLLVL.

This clonotype has more than one count but fewer than ten. The genes are TRBV27 and TRBJ1-1; no clear D gene. The CDR3 consists of 13 residues. Germline CDR1 is MNHEY and CDR2 is SMNVEV (reference sequence). V was cut by 4 bases and J by 5 bases, with 11 bases left in between. The CDR3 loop reads CASSWTTVTEAFF. The CDR3 DNA sequence: TGTGCCAGCAGTTGGACCACAGTAACTGAAGCTTTCTTT.

The gene calls are TRBV4-1 and TRBJ2-2; D is unclear. Trimming took 0 bases from V and 6 from J, leaving 8 bases between them. Germline V lookup: CDR1 MGHRA, CDR2 YSYEKL. This CDR3 spans 14 amino acids. The CDR3 loop reads CASSQDRSPGELFF. As DNA, the CDR3 is TGCGCCAGCAGCCAAGATCGGTCCCCCGGGGAGCTGTTTTTT.

This clonotype was seen a few times. The chain links TRBV18 to TRBJ2-7, with 8 positions matching TRBD2. The CDR3 is 16 residues long. CDR1 is KGHSH, CDR2 LQKENI, per germline. Germline trimming cut 6 bases from V and 3 bases from J; bases unmatched to any gene: 13. The CDR3 DNA follows: TGTGCCAGCTCCCGGCCTAGCGGGTTGGGCCTCTACGAGCAGTACTTC. This encodes CASSRPSGLGLYEQYF.

Only a few counts were recorded for this clonotype. This chain joins TRBV20-1 and TRBJ2-1; D perhaps matches TRBD2 (5 bases). This CDR3 spans 12 amino acids. Germline lookup yields CDR1 DFQATT and CDR2 SNEGSKA (reference sequence). Deletions cut 6 bases from V and 8 bases from J, with 14 bases between. The CDR3 loop is CSARKLDYEQFF. DNA of the CDR3: TGCAGTGCCAGAAAACTAGATTATGAGCAGTTCTTC.

The chain couples TRBV20-1 to TRBJ1-2; 7 bases are a match to TRBD1. There are 16 residues in the CDR3. CDR1 is DFQATT and CDR2 is SNEGSKA in the germline V gene (reference sequence). V was clipped by 6 bases and J by 0 bases; unmatched bases: 13. The CDR3: CSARNPGQAANYGYTF. In nucleotides, the CDR3 is TGCAGTGCACGGAACCCCGGACAGGCAGCTAACTATGGCTACACCTTC.

This clonotype has just a few counts. Its ends do not fully match the called genes, so a read error is possible. The gene calls are TRBV7-2 and TRBJ1-1; TRBD1 agrees at 9 bases. The CDR3 runs 13 residues. The V gene's germline CDR1 is SGHTA and CDR2 FQGNSA. CDR3 DNA: TGTGCCAGCAGCTTAGAGGGAGGACAGGGGCCGAGTTTT. It is translated as CASSLEGGQGPSF.

This clonotype appeared a few times. The CDR3 bases are TGTGCCAGCAGCACACGGACAGGGGACTACGAGCAGTACTTC. Its protein product is CASSTRTGDYEQYF. This chain links TRBV7-9 with TRBJ2-7, with 9 nucleotides matching TRBD1. The CDR3 is 14 residues long. The V gene end was trimmed by 5 bases and the J gene end by 3 bases; junction bases not matched to a gene: 5. Germline CDR1 is SEHNR and CDR2 is FQNEAQ (reference sequence).

V and J are TRBV7-2 and TRBJ2-5, with TRBD2 identical over 10 bases. The CDR3 covers 12 residues. Per germline, CDR1 SGHTA and CDR2 FQGNSA. The junction had 2 bases not matched to a gene; V was cut back by 0 bases and J by 13 bases. CDR3: CASSLAGLAMYF. CDR3 bases: TGTGCCAGCAGCTTAGCGGGACTAGCGATGTACTTC.

The chain is built from TRBV29-1 and TRBJ1-3; the D gene is possibly TRBD1 (5 bases). CDR1 is SQVTM and CDR2 is ANQGSEA in the germline V gene. The CDR3 consists of 12 residues. DNA of the CDR3: TGCGTAGGGGCGAGCTCTGGAAACACCATATATTTT. It encodes CVGASSGNTIYF.

V is TRBV12-3 or TRBV12-4 and J is TRBJ1-2, with D hard to call. The length of the CDR3 is 15 residues. V shed 6 bases and J shed 8 bases, with 22 bases lying between them. The DNA for the CDR3 is TGTGCCAGCAGCCCGAGCGGTAGGTTTGGTGAAGGCTACACCTTC. Translated: CASSPSGRFGEGYTF.

This clonotype appeared a few times. The gene calls are TRBV12-3 or TRBV12-4 and TRBJ1-1, with 11 bases matching TRBD1. The CDR3 runs 16 residues. V was pared by 4 bases and J by 11 bases, with 15 bases of the junction left unmatched. This CDR3 reads CASSSPGQGEGLSAFF. As DNA, the CDR3 is TGTGCCAGCAGTTCCCCGGGACAGGGGGAAGGGCTGAGCGCTTTCTTT.

This rearrangement joins TRBV2 to TRBJ2-3, with a weak D call TRBD2 (7 bases). V gave up 1 base and J gave up 2 bases, with 10 bases separating them. This CDR3 is 15 amino acids long. Per the germline V gene, CDR1 is SNHLY and CDR2 is FYNNEI. CDR3 in amino acids: CASSEEGGFTDTQYF. The CDR3 nucleotides read TGTGCCAGCAGTGAAGAGGGGGGGTTCACAGATACGCAGTATTTT.

This clonotype was counted a few times. The rearrangement uses TRBV28 and TRBJ2-3; D not certain. Looked up from germline, CDR1 is MDHEN and CDR2 is SYDVKM. The CDR3 is made up of 12 amino acids. V lost 11 bases and J lost 2, with 11 bases in between. In nucleotides, the CDR3 is TGTGCCTTGGGTAGCCTCACAGATACGCAGTATTTT. Translating gives CALGSLTDTQYF.

V usage is TRBV6-1 and J usage is TRBJ2-6; D not resolved. CDR1 is MNHNS and CDR2 is SASEGT in the germline V gene. The CDR3 covers 14 residues. Trimming left V 5 bases short and J 6 bases short, with 11 bases between. The CDR3 region has the DNA TGTGCCAGCAGTCGACATCGGTTGGCCAACGTCCTGACTTTC. It specifies CASSRHRLANVLTF.

V usage is TRBV9 and J usage is TRBJ2-7, with 11 bases lining up with TRBD2. V shed 0 bases and J 2 bases; nucleotides not matched to a gene: 4. The CDR3 covers 16 residues. Per germline, CDR1 SGDLS and CDR2 YYNGEE. Here the CDR3 DNA reads TGTGCCAGCAGCGTAGCGACTAGCGGGGCAACCTACGAGCAGTACTTC. Translating it yields CASSVATSGATYEQYF. Full variable domain (outside the CDR3, taken from reference TRBV9 and TRBJ2-7): DSGVTQTPKHLITATGQRVTLRCSPRSGDLSVYWYQQSLDQGLQFLIQYYNGEERAKGNILERFSAQQFPDLHSELNLSSLELGDSALYFCASSVATSGATYEQYFGPGTRLTVT.

There are a few counts of this clonotype. The chain couples TRBV14 to TRBJ2-3; TRBD2 agrees at 7 bases. V shed 1 base, J shed 6 bases, and the junction held 4 bases outside the gene matches. CDR3 size: 14 residues. The V gene's germline CDR1 is SGHDN and CDR2 FVKESK. The CDR3 sequence is CASSQAGGMDTQYF. In nucleotides, the CDR3 is TGTGCCAGCAGCCAAGCGGGGGGTATGGATACGCAGTATTTT. Full variable domain (missing parts from reference TRBV14 and TRBJ2-3): EAGVTQFPSHSVIEKGQTVTLRCDPISGHDNLYWYRRVMGKEIKFLLHFVKESKQDESGMPNNRFLAERTGGTYSTLKVQPAELEDSGVYFCASSQAGGMDTQYFGPGTRLTVL.

This chain links TRBV7-2 with TRBJ2-1; D perhaps matches TRBD2 (6 bases). V lost 10 bases, J lost 12 bases, and 13 bases lay in between. The CDR3 consists of 10 residues. The germline V gene has CDR1 SGHTA and CDR2 FQGNSA. The CDR3 loop is CAIGLSSQFF. CDR3 coding DNA: TGTGCCATAGGACTATCATCGCAGTTCTTC.

The gene calls are TRBV12-3 or TRBV12-4 and TRBJ1-2; D ambiguous. This CDR3 comprises 16 residues. V was shortened by 8 bases and J by 6 bases, with 25 bases between the two germline ends. The CDR3 nucleotides are TGTGCCAGCTTTGGCTACCCGGCCTTCTTAACTAATGGCTACACCTTC. It codes for CASFGYPAFLTNGYTF.

A word on this clonotype: One junction end does not reproduce the germline sequence, and a read error may be involved. The CDR3 spells CASSLPISGPNTGELFF. The DNA for the CDR3 is TGTGCCAGCAGCTTACCAATCAGCGGGCCGAATACCGGGGAGCTGTTTTTT. This rearrangement joins TRBV7-8 to TRBJ2-2, with a possible D match to TRBD2 (6 bases). Germline CDR1 SGHVS, CDR2 FQNEAQ. The CDR3 length is 17 residues.

The chain uses TRBV20-1 and TRBJ2-1; D is tentatively TRBD1 or TRBD2 (6 bases each). The CDR3 has 18 amino acids. Trimming shortened V by 5 bases and J by 12 bases, and 35 bases separated the two germline ends. CDR1 is DFQATT and CDR2 is SNEGSKA in the germline V gene (reference sequence). In nucleotides, the CDR3 is TGCAGTGCTCCCGCGGGATGGGTCTATTTAAGCTTACAAGGGGGGCAGTTCTTC. Translated: CSAPAGWVYLSLQGGQFF.

This clonotype was counted between two and nine times. The chain combines TRBV7-2 with TRBJ2-7, with TRBD2 matching over 11 bases. CDR3 length: 16 amino acids. The germline gives CDR1 SGHTA, CDR2 FQGNSA. V lost 6 bases to trimming and J lost 4 bases; unmatched junction nucleotides: 11. CDR3 in DNA: TGTGCCAGCAGAGATAGACTAGCGGGAAACACGTACGAGCAGTACTTC. This sequence encodes CASRDRLAGNTYEQYF.

This clonotype was observed a handful of times. The gene calls are TRBV30 and TRBJ2-7, with TRBD1 matching 7 bases. V gave up 5 bases and J gave up 7 bases; unmatched junction bases: 17. This CDR3 comprises 15 residues. Germline-derived CDR1 and CDR2 are GTSNPN and SVGIG (reference sequence). The CDR3 protein is CAWSNLGTASREQYF. For the CDR3, the DNA is TGTGCCTGGTCTAACCTCGGGACAGCCTCCAGAGAGCAGTACTTC.